This T cell receptor (beta chain) was obtained from a study of cytomegalovirus exposure and HLA in healthy donors. The CDR3 loop spans 14 amino acids. Looked up from germline, CDR1 is SGDLS and CDR2 is YYNGEE. V lost 4 bases and J lost 4, with 14 bases in between. A multiplex PCR was run with 60 Vbeta primers and 13 Jbeta primers. Sequencing was performed with immunoSEQ multiplex PCR; in TCRdb, only in-frame clones are kept and a portion is missing. Here the sample table reports 70,000 or so clones. The chain employs TRBV9 and TRBJ1-1, with D maybe TRBD1 (6 bases). This receptor was identified in a boy younger than 18 in good health and CMV-seronegative. The sequencing input was PBMCs. The CDR3 coding sequence is TGTGCCAGCAGCCCTCGGACAGTTACCACTGAAGCTTTCTTT. This translates into CASSPRTVTTEAFF. The complete variable domain, with remaining parts taken from reference TRBV9 and TRBJ1-1, reads DSGVTQTPKHLITATGQRVTLRCSPRSGDLSVYWYQQSLDQGLQFLIQYYNGEERAKGNILERFSAQQFPDLHSELNLSSLELGDSALYFCASSPRTVTTEAFFGQGTRLTVV.